The 4 T cell receptor beta chains listed next were all sequenced from one sample in a study of monozygotic twins with inflammatory bowel disease. From its re-call of the 5' RACE reads, TCRdb lists each CDR3 protein once, without DNA. Reported are hundreds of thousands of distinct CDR3 sequences; the ten largest clones contain roughly 5.8%. The sequenced material came from blood. The receptors originated from a human donor with ulcerative colitis or Crohn's disease, or a healthy co-twin of an affected twin (not recorded which).

The chain uses TRBV5-1 and TRBJ1-4; TCRdb reports TRBD1, a call that lacks DNA to check it against. The length of the CDR3 is 17 residues. Germline CDR1 SGHRS, CDR2 YFSETQ. The chain's CDR3 is CASSQGQGSQENEKLFF.

The chain couples TRBV2 to TRBJ1-1; lacking DNA, the TRBD1 call made by TCRdb goes unchecked. This CDR3 has 13 amino acids. The germline gives CDR1 SNHLY, CDR2 FYNNEI. CDR3 in amino acids: CASIGVGNTEAFF.

The rearrangement joins TRBV12-3 or TRBV12-4 to TRBJ1-3; TCRdb's assignment of TRBD1 cannot be checked, as there is no DNA. The CDR3 covers 13 residues. The CDR3 loop is CASSLGPGNTIYF.

This chain uses TRBV20-1 with TRBJ2-5. This CDR3 is built from 13 residues. The germline gives CDR1 DFQATT, CDR2 SNEGSKA (reference sequence). CDR3 in amino acids: CSASYLNQETQYF.